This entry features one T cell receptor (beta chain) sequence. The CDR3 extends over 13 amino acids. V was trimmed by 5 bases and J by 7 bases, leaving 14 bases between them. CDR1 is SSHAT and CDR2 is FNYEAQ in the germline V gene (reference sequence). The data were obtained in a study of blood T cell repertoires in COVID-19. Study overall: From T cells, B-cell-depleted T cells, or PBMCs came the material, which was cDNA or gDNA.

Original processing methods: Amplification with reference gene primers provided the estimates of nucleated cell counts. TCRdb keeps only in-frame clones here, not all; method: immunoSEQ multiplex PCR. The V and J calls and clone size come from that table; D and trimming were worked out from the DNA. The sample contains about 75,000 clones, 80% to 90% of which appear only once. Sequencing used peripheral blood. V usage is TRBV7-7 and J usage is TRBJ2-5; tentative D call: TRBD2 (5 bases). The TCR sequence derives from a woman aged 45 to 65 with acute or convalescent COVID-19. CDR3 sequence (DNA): TGTGCCAGCAGCCTACTGCAAGGAGGGACCCAGTACTTC. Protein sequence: CASSLLQGGTQYF.